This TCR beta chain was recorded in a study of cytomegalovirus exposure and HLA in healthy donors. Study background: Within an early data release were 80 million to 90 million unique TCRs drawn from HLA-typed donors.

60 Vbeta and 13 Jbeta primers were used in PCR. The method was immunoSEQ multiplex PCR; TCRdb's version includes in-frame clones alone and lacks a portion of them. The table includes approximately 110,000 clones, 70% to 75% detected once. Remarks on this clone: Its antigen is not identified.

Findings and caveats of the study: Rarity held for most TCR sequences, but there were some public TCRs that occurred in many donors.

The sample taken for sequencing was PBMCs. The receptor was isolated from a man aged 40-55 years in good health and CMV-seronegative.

In nucleotides, the CDR3 is TGTGCCAGCAGCGCGACGCGACAGGGGGCGCGGGAGACCCAGTACTTC. This sequence encodes CASSATRQGARETQYF. The chain uses TRBV7-8 and TRBJ2-5, with 10 bases fitting TRBD1. This CDR3 contains 16 residues. CDR1 and CDR2 (germline): SGHVS, FQNEAQ. The ends lost 5 bases at V and 5 bases at J; junction bases unmatched: 11.